This is a list of T cell receptor beta chains from one sample in a study of T-cell memory formation after mild COVID-19. MiXCR, applied by TCRdb to the 5' RACE reads, yields one record per CDR3 protein. The sample consists of some 410,000 distinct CDR3 sequences, less than 25% of them appearing once. The sequenced material came from PBMCs or a T cell subset sorted from them (not recorded which). The source is an adult woman who had mild COVID-19 (a few samples of this study predate the infection). Cell type and time point are not known. Both conserved end residues are part of each CDR3. The D gene is left open where the match is weak. Not every row has a clone size; where given, it reads once, few, many or a size class.

size	V	length	D	J	CDR3	DNA
few	TRBV30	15	TRBD1	TRBJ2-4	CAWSNRGSLGNIQYF	TGTGCCTGGAGTAACAGGGGGTCGCTTGGAAACATTCAGTACTTC
many	TRBV5-1	12	NA	TRBJ2-3	CASSLDWDTQYF	TGCGCCAGCAGCTTGGACTGGGATACGCAGTATTTT
few	TRBV2	14	TRBD2	TRBJ2-5	CASTTSGGGETQYF	TGTGCCAGCACTACTAGCGGGGGAGGAGAGACCCAGTACTTC
few	TRBV4-2	16	NA	TRBJ2-5	CASSQDLRGGAETQYF	TGTGCCAGCAGCCAAGATCTTCGAGGGGGGGCCGAGACCCAGTACTTC
few	TRBV9	17	TRBD1	TRBJ1-1	CASSVGQGALIDTEAFF	TGTGCCAGCAGCGTAGGACAGGGGGCCTTGATTGACACTGAAGCTTTCTTT
NA	TRBV29-1	11	TRBD1	TRBJ2-7	CSAGTVYEQYF	TGCAGCGCCGGGACAGTCTACGAGCAGTACTTC
few	TRBV5-1	16	TRBD2	TRBJ2-1	CASSLRGERGFNEQFF	TGCGCCAGCAGCTTGCGGGGGGAGCGGGGATTCAATGAGCAGTTCTTC
NA	TRBV2	17	TRBD1	TRBJ1-3	CASSRTGTESLGNTIYF	TGTGCCAGCAGTAGAACCGGGACAGAGAGTCTTGGAAACACCATATATTTT
few	TRBV6-2/TRBV6-3	14	NA	TRBJ2-1	CAIRLGMIGDEQFF	TGTGCCATTCGACTGGGTATGATCGGCGATGAGCAGTTCTTC
few	TRBV7-6	13	NA	TRBJ2-7	CASSYRGSYEQYF	TGTGCCAGCAGCTATCGGGGCAGCTACGAGCAGTACTTC
NA	TRBV7-9	17	TRBD2	TRBJ2-2	CASSRGAGRVFTGELFF	TGTGCCAGCAGCCGCGGAGCGGGACGGGTTTTCACCGGGGAGCTGTTTTTT